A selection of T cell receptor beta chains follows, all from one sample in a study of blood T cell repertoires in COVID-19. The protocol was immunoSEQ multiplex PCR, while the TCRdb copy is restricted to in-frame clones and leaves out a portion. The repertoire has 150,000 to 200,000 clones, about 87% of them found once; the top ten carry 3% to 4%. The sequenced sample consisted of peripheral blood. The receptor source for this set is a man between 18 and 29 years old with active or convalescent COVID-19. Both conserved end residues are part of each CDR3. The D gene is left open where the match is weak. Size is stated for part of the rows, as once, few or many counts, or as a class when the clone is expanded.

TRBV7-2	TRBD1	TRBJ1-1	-	CASSRDRVSTEAFF	TGTGCCAGCAGCCGGGACAGGGTATCCACTGAAGCTTTCTTT
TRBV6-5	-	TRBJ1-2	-	CASSPRTDYGYTF	TGTGCCAGCAGCCCGAGGACAGACTATGGCTACACCTTC
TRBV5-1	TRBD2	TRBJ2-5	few	CASSTSGEETQYF	TGCGCCAGCAGCACTAGCGGAGAAGAGACCCAGTACTTC
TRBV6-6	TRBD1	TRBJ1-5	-	CASSYVAGGGESQHF	TGTGCCAGCAGTTACGTCGCAGGGGGCGGAGAAAGCCAGCATTTT
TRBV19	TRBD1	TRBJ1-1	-	CASSDDRGMNTEAFF	TGTGCCAGTAGTGATGACAGGGGGATGAACACTGAAGCTTTCTTT
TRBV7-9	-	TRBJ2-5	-	CASSSEGDQETQYF	TGTGCCAGCAGCTCCGAGGGAGATCAAGAGACCCAGTACTTC
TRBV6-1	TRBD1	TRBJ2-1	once	CASSEALLDRAGEQFF	TGTGCCAGCAGTGAAGCGCTTCTGGACAGGGCGGGTGAGCAGTTCTTC
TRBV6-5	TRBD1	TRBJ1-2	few	CASSYDRASYGYTF	TGTGCCAGCAGTTACGACAGGGCTAGCTATGGCTACACCTTC
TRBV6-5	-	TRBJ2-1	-	CASRGRLARRNEQFF	TGTGCCAGCAGAGGAAGGCTAGCGAGAAGGAATGAGCAGTTCTTC
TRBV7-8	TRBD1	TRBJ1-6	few	CASSLRIGTGPSSYNSPLHF	TGTGCCAGCAGTTTAAGGATCGGGACAGGGCCTAGCTCCTATAATTCACCCCTCCACTTT
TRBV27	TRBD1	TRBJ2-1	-	CASSLSGRGNDEQFF	TGTGCCAGCAGTTTATCGGGCAGGGGGAACGATGAGCAGTTCTTC
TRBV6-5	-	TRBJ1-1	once	CASSSQVMNTEAFF	TGTGCCAGCAGTAGCCAGGTTATGAACACTGAAGCTTTCTTT
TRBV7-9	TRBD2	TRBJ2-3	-	CASTHLRGIPADTQYF	TGTGCCAGCACCCATTTGCGGGGGATCCCCGCAGATACGCAGTATTTT
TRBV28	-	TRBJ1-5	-	CASSLEGFRDQPQHF	TGTGCCAGCAGTTTAGAGGGTTTTAGGGATCAGCCCCAGCATTTT
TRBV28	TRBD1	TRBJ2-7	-	CASRLPGQGAYEQYF	TGTGCCAGTCGCCTGCCGGGACAGGGGGCGTACGAGCAGTACTTC
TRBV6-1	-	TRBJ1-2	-	CASSEVGELGYGYTF	TGTGCCAGCAGTGAAGTCGGGGAGTTGGGGTATGGCTACACCTTC
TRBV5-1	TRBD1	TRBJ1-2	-	CASSLGQGAGNYGYTF	TGCGCCAGCAGCTTGGGGCAGGGGGCCGGGAACTATGGCTACACCTTC
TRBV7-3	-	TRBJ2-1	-	CASSLQGSYNEQFF	TGTGCCAGCAGCCTTCAGGGGTCCTACAATGAGCAGTTCTTC
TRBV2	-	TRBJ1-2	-	CAIQVGGGHGYTF	TGTGCCATTCAAGTAGGGGGGGGCCATGGCTACACCTTC
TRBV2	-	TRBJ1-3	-	CASSYKGYTIYF	TGTGCCAGCAGCTATAAGGGGTACACCATATATTTT
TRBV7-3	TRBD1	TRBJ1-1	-	CASSLGKGAPEAFF	TGTGCCAGCAGCTTAGGGAAGGGGGCTCCCGAAGCTTTCTTT
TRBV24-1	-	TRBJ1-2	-	CATSDRGSRSGYTF	TGTGCCACCAGTGATCGGGGGTCCCGGAGTGGCTACACCTTC
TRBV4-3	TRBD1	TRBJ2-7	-	CASSQVGQGLSYEQYF	TGCGCCAGCAGCCAAGTGGGACAGGGTTTGTCCTACGAGCAGTACTTC
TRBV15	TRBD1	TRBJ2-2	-	CATSRRTGESTGELFF	TGTGCCACCAGCAGGAGGACAGGGGAGTCCACCGGGGAGCTGTTTTTT
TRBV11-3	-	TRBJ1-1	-	CASSPRSQQGTTEAFF	TGTGCCAGCAGCCCACGCAGTCAACAGGGCACCACTGAAGCTTTCTTT
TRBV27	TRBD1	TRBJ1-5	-	CASSLRDRFQPQHF	TGTGCCAGCAGTTTACGGGACAGGTTTCAGCCCCAGCATTTT
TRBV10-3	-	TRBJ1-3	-	CAISGTVEGNTIYF	TGTGCCATCAGTGGGACAGTAGAGGGAAACACCATATATTTT
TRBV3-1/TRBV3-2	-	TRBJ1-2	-	CASSPHPLESYGYTF	TGTGCCAGCAGCCCCCATCCGCTTGAGTCGTATGGCTACACCTTC
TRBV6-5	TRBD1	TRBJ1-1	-	CASSLATGVNTEAFF	TGTGCCAGCAGTTTGGCGACAGGGGTGAACACTGAAGCTTTCTTT
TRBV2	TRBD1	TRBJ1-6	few	CASSERDRGTPLHF	TGTGCCAGCAGCGAGAGGGACAGGGGAACACCCCTCCACTTT
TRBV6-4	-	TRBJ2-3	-	CASSITRTLGGRTDTQYF	TGTGCCAGCAGCATTACCAGAACCCTAGGAGGTCGCACAGATACGCAGTATTTT
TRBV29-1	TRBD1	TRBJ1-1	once	CSVERQGVGEAFF	TGCAGCGTTGAGAGACAGGGCGTCGGTGAAGCTTTCTTT
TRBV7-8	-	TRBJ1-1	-	CASSLVGGAYAEAFF	TGTGCCAGCAGCTTAGTAGGGGGGGCTTACGCTGAAGCTTTCTTT
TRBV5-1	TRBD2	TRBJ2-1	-	CASSGHSGTNYNEQFF	TGCGCCAGCAGCGGACACTCCGGGACTAATTACAATGAGCAGTTCTTC
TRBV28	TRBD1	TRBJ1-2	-	CASSLWETGTGVYGYTF	TGTGCCAGCAGTTTATGGGAAACCGGGACAGGGGTCTATGGCTACACCTTC
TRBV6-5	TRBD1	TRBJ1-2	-	CASRRAGQGLFGYTF	TGTGCCAGCAGGAGAGCCGGACAGGGGCTTTTTGGCTACACCTTC
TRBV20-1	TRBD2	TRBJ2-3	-	CSASALAGGPTDTQYF	TGCAGTGCTAGTGCCTTAGCGGGGGGGCCCACAGATACGCAGTATTTT